This T cell receptor beta chain came from a study of PD-L1 blockade in urothelial cancer. The time point is: peripheral blood 6 weeks after treatment start. There are 14 residues in the CDR3. Trimming stripped 1 base from V and 8 bases from J, with 14 bases between. Germline values: CDR1 MGHRA, CDR2 YSYEKL. This clone was picked up a small number of times. The repertoire was sequenced with immunoSEQ multiplex PCR; TCRdb's copy has only in-frame clones and lacks some. The sample lists 40,000 to 55,000 clones, 88% occurring once. This chain joins TRBV4-1 and TRBJ1-2; tentatively, D is TRBD1 (6 bases). Sequenced material: PBMCs, taken around atezolizumab (anti-PD-L1) treatment. This TCR came from a man in his 60s with urothelial cancer. The CDR3 spells CASSQGTGTSGYTF. CDR3 DNA: TGCGCCAGCAGCCAAGGAACCGGGACATCAGGCTACACCTTC.